A selection of T cell receptor beta chains follows, all from one sample in a study of somatic mutations in cytotoxic T cells in rheumatoid arthritis. This table comes from immunoSEQ multiplex PCR, and its TCRdb copy is limited to in-frame clones, with some not included. Of about 14,000 clones in the sample, 65% to 85% were seen once. Sequenced material: CD8+ T cells sorted from blood. The receptors come from an adult with rheumatoid arthritis. CDR3s include the opening cysteine and the closing phenylalanine or tryptophan. Fields, in order: V gene, J gene, CDR3 protein.

TRBV7-6	TRBJ1-5	CASSLDPNQPQHF
TRBV7-3	TRBJ2-3	CASSIFVADTQYF
TRBV13	TRBJ2-1	CASRLGESSYNEQFF
TRBV28	TRBJ2-3	CASSLRQGRMDTQYF
TRBV7-9	TRBJ2-3	CASRAGGSTDTQYF
TRBV4-2	-	CASSQANADEQYF
TRBV11-2	TRBJ2-5	CASSLGRIQETQYF
TRBV27	TRBJ2-2	CASSLRGYTGELFF
TRBV7-9	TRBJ1-2	CASSLGNSNYGYTF
TRBV7-6	TRBJ1-1	CASSYRGDTEAFF